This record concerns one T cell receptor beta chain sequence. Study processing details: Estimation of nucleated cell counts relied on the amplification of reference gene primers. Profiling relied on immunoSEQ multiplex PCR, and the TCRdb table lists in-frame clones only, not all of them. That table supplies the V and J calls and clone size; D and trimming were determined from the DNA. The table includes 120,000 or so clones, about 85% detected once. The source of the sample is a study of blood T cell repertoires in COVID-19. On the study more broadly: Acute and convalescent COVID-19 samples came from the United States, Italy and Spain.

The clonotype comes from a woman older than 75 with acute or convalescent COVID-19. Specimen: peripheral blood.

CDR3 DNA: TGTGCCAGCAGTTCCCAGGGGGCGCTTGGCACTGAAGCTTTCTTT. Its protein product is CASSSQGALGTEAFF. The rearrangement joins TRBV7-9 to TRBJ1-1; TRBD1 aligns across 8 bases. The CDR3 consists of 15 residues. Germline values: CDR1 SEHNR, CDR2 FQNEAQ (reference sequence). Germline trimming cut 6 bases from V and 4 bases from J; bases unmatched to any gene: 10.